This entry concerns a single T cell receptor beta chain. At one of its ends the junction is not consistent with the germline gene, which may arise from a read error. Authors' analysis steps: Nucleated cell number was recorded as an estimate derived from reference gene primer amplification. TCRdb's table, derived via immunoSEQ multiplex PCR, lists solely in-frame clones and lacks some. The V and J calls and clone size were taken over from that table, and D and trimming were inferred from the DNA. Found here are some 150,000 clones, 60% to 85% of them singletons; the top ten hold 4.5%. CDR3 length: 11 residues. Germline V CDR1 and CDR2: SNHLY, FYNNEI. The record originates from a study of blood T cell repertoires in COVID-19. Study summary: Specimens from acute and convalescent COVID-19 originated in the United States, Italy and Spain. T cells, B-cell-depleted T cells, or PBMCs provided the cDNA or gDNA that served as material.

The rearrangement joins TRBV2 to TRBJ2-1, with D hard to call. The sample comprised peripheral blood. The receptor's source is a woman aged 80 or over with active or convalescent COVID-19. CDR3 residues: CASSPSPHVVF. The CDR3 DNA sequence: TGTGCCAGCAGCCCCTCTCCACATGTCGTCTTC.